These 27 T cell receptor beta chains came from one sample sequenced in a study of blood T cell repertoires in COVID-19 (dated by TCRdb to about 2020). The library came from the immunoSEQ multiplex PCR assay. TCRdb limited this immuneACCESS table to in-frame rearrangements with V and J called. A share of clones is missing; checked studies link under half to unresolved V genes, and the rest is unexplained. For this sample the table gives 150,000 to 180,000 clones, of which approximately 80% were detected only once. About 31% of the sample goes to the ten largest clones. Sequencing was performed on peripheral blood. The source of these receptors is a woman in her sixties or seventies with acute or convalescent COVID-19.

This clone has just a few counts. CDR3 loop: CASSLGHRGGVTGELFF. The CDR3 coding sequence is TGTGCCAGCAGCTTGGGTCATCGGGGAGGGGTCACCGGGGAGCTGTTTTTT. The rearrangement uses TRBV5-6 and TRBJ2-2, with 7 bases fitting TRBD2. This CDR3 contains 17 residues. The V and J ends lost 0 bases and 4 bases, in that order; junction bases with no gene match: 9. Germline CDR1 reads SGHDT; CDR2 reads YYEEEE.

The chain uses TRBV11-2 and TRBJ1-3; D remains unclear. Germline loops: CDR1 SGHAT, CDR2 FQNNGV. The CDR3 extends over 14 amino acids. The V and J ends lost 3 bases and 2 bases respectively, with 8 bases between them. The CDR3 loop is CASSLSGAGNTIYF. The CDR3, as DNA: TGTGCCAGCAGCTTGTCGGGAGCTGGAAACACCATATATTTT. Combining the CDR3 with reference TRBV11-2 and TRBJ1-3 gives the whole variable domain EAGVAQSPRYKIIEKRQSVAFWCNPISGHATLYWYQQILGQGPKLLIQFQNNGVVDDSQLPKDRFSAERLKGVDSTLKIQPAKLEDSAVYLCASSLSGAGNTIYFGEGSWLTVV.

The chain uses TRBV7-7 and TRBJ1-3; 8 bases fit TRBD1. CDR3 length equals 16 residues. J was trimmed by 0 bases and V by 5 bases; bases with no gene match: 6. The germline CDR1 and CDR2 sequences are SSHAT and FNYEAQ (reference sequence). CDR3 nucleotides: TGTGCCAGCAGCCCCGGACAGGGCCTCTCTGGAAACACCATATATTTT. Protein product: CASSPGQGLSGNTIYF.

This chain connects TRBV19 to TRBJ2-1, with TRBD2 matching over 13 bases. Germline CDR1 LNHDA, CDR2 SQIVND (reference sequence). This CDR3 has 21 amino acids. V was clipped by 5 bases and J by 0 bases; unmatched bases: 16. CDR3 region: CASSSTVGTSGVKSSYNEQFF. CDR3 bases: TGTGCCAGTAGTTCCACCGTCGGGACTAGCGGGGTGAAGAGCTCCTACAATGAGCAGTTCTTC.

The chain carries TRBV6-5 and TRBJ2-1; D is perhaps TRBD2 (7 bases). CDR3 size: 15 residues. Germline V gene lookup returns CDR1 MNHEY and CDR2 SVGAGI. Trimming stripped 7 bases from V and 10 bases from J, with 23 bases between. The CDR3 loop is CASTSRGGGIGEQFF. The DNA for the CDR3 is TGTGCCAGCACCTCCCGGGGAGGGGGAATAGGGGAGCAGTTCTTC.

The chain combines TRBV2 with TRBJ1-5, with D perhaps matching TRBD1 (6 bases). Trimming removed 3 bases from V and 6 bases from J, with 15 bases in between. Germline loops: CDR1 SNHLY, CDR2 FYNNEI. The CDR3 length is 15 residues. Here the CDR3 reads CASSDQGLLSQPQHF. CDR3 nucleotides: TGTGCCAGCAGTGACCAGGGGCTCCTTAGTCAGCCCCAGCATTTT.

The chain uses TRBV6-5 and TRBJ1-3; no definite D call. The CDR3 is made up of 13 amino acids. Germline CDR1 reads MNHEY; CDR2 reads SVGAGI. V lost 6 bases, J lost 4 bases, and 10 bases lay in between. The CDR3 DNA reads TGTGCCAGCAGGTCTCCGGAGGGAAACACCATATATTTT. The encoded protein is CASRSPEGNTIYF.

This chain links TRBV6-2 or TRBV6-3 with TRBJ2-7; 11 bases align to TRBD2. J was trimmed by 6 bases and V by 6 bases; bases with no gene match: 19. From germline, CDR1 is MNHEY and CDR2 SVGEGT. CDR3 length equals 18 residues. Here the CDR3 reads CASSQSSGGAPRTFEQYF. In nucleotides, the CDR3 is TGTGCCAGCAGCCAAAGTAGCGGGGGGGCCCCTCGTACCTTCGAGCAGTACTTC.

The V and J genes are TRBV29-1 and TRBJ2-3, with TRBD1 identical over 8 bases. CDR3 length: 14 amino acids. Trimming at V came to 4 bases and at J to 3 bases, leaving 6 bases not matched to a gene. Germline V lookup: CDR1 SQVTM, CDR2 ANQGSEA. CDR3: CSVGAGGVTDTQYF. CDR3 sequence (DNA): TGCAGCGTTGGGGCAGGGGGCGTTACAGATACGCAGTATTTT.

The CDR3 is CASSDGTGFYGYTF. The CDR3, as DNA: TGTGCCAGCAGTGACGGGACAGGTTTCTATGGCTACACCTTC. This sequence joins TRBV6-1 and TRBJ1-2; 8 bases are shared with TRBD1. The CDR3 sequence is 14 residues long. From germline, CDR1 is MNHNS and CDR2 SASEGT. V gave up 3 bases and J gave up 4 bases; unmatched junction bases: 4.

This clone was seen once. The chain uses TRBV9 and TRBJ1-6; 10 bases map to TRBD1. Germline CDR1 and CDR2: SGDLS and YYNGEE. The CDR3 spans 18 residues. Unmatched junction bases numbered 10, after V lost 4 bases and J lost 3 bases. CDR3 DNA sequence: TGTGCCAGCAGCACGGGACAGGGGAAAGGTTTCTATAATTCACCCCTCCACTTT. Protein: CASSTGQGKGFYNSPLHF.

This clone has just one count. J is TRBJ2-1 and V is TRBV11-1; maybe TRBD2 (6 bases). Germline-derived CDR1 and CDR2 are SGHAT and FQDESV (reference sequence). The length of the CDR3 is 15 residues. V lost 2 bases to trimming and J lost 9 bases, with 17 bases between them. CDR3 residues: CASSLLVRFGSEQFF. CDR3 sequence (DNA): TGTGCCAGCAGCTTATTGGTCCGGTTCGGGAGTGAGCAGTTCTTC. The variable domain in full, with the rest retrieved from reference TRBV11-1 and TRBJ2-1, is EAEVAQSPRYKITEKSQAVAFWCDPISGHATLYWYRQILGQGPELLVQFQDESVVDDSQLPKDRFSAERLKGVDSTLKIQPAELGDSAMYLCASSLLVRFGSEQFFGPGTRLTVL.

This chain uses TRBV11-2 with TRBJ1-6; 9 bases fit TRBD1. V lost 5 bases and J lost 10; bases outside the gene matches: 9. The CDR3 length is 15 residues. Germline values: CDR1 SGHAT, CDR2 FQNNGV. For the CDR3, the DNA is TGTGCCAGCAGCCAGAGGGGACAGGGATCATCACCCCTCCACTTT. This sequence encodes CASSQRGQGSSPLHF.

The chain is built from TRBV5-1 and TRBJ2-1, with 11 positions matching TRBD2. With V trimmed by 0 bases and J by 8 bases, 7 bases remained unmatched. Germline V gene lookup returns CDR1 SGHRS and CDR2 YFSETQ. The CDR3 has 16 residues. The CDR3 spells CASSLGNSGGAYEQFF. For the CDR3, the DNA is TGCGCCAGCAGCTTGGGAAATAGCGGGGGGGCCTATGAGCAGTTCTTC.

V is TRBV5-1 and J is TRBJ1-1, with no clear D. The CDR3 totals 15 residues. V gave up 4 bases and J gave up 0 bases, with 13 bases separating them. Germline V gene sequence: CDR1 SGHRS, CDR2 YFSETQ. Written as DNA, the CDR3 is TGCGCCAGCAGCACCTCCAGGAATCTGAACACTGAAGCTTTCTTT. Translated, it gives CASSTSRNLNTEAFF. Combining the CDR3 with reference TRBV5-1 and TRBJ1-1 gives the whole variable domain KAGVTQTPRYLIKTRGQQVTLSCSPISGHRSVSWYQQTPGQGLQFLFEYFSETQRNKGNFPGRFSGRQFSNSRSEMNVSTLELGDSALYLCASSTSRNLNTEAFFGQGTRLTVV.

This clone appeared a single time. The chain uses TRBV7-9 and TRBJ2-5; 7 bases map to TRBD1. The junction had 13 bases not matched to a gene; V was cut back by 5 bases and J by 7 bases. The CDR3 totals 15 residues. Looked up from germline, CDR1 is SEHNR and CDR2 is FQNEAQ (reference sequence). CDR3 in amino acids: CASSPRDRDLGTQYF. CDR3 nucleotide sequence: TGTGCCAGCAGCCCAAGGGACAGAGACCTAGGGACCCAGTACTTC.

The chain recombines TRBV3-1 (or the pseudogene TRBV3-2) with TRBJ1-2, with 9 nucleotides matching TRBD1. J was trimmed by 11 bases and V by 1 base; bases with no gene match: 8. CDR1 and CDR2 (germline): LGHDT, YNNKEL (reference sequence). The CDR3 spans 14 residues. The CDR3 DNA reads TGTGCCAGCAGCCAAGGTGCGGGACAGGGCGAATACACCTTC. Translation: CASSQGAGQGEYTF.

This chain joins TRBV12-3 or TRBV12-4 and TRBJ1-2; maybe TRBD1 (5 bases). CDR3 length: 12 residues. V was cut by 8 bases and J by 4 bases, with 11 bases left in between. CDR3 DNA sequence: TGTGCCAGCGCCCCAGGGCCCTATGGCTACACCTTC. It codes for CASAPGPYGYTF.

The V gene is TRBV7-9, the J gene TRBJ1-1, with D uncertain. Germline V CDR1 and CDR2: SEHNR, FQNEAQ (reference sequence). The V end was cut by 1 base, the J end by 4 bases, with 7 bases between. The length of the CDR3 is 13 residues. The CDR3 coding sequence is TGTGCCAGCAGCTTAGAACAGAGCACTGAAGCTTTCTTT. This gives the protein CASSLEQSTEAFF.

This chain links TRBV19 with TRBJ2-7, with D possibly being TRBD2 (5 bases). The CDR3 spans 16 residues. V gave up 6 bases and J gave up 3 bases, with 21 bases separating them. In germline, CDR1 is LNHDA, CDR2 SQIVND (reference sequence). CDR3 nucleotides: TGTGCCAGTAGCCCACTAGATGGTCGCGGAGGCTACGAGCAGTACTTC. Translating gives CASSPLDGRGGYEQYF.

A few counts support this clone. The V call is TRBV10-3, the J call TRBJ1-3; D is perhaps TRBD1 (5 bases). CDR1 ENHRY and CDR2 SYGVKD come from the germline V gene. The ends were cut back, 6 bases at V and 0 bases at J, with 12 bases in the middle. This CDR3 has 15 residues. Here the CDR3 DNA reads TGTGCCATCAGCCGAGACAGCTTCTCTGGAAACACCATATATTTT. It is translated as CAISRDSFSGNTIYF.

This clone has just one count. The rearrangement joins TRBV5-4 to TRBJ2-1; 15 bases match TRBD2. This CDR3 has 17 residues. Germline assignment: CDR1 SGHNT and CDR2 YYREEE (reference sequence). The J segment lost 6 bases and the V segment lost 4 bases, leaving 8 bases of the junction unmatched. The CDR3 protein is CASSGGLAGGSSNEQFF. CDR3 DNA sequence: TGTGCCAGCAGCGGCGGACTAGCGGGGGGGTCTTCCAATGAGCAGTTCTTC.

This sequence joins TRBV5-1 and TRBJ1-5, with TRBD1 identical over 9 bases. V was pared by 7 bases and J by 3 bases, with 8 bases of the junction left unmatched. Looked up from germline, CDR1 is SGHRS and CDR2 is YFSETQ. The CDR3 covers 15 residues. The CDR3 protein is CASRGQGVNNQPQHF. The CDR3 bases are TGCGCCAGCCGGGGACAGGGAGTCAACAATCAGCCCCAGCATTTT.

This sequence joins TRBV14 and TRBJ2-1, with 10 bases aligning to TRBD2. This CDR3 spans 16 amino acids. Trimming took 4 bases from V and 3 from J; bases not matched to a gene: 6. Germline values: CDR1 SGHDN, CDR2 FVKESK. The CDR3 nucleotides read TGTGCCAGCAGCCGAAACATAGCGGGGGGCTACAATGAGCAGTTCTTC. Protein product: CASSRNIAGGYNEQFF. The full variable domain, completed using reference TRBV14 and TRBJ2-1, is EAGVTQFPSHSVIEKGQTVTLRCDPISGHDNLYWYRRVMGKEIKFLLHFVKESKQDESGMPNNRFLAERTGGTYSTLKVQPAELEDSGVYFCASSRNIAGGYNEQFFGPGTRLTVL.

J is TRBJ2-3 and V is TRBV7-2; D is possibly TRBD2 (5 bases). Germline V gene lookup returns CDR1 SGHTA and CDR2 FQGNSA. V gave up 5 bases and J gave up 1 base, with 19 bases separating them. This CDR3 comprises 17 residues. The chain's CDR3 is CASSPVTTADGTDTQYF. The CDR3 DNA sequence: TGTGCCAGCAGCCCCGTGACCACAGCGGATGGCACAGATACGCAGTATTTT.

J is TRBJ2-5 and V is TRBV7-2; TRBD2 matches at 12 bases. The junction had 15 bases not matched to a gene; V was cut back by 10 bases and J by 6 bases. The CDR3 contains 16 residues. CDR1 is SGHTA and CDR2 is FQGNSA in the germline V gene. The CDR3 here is CATNPTGTSGWKTQYF. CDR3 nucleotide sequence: TGTGCCACTAACCCCACAGGGACTAGCGGGTGGAAGACCCAGTACTTC.

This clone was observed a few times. This CDR3 reads CASSLVVGTAQETQYF. The CDR3 nucleotides read TGTGCCAGCAGCTTAGTCGTAGGGACAGCCCAAGAGACCCAGTACTTC. The rearrangement links TRBV7-2 to TRBJ2-5; 7 bases agree with TRBD1. From germline, CDR1 is SGHTA and CDR2 FQGNSA. The CDR3 length is 16 residues. V was clipped by 1 base and J by 1 base; unmatched bases: 6.